The rows below give T cell receptor beta chains drawn from one sample of a study of patients and donors after allogeneic stem cell transplantation. TCRdb re-derived calls from the RT-PCR reads in MiXCR, one entry per CDR3 protein. The table includes 800,000 to 1,000,000 distinct CDR3 sequences, roughly 18% detected once. The sequenced sample consisted of blood, either unsorted or a sorted T cell fraction (not recorded which). These receptor sequences come from a human donor who was either an allogeneic HSCT recipient or a stem cell or donor lymphocyte infusion donor (not recorded which). It is not recorded whose cells these are; they may come from a transplant donor. The CDR3 runs from the conserved cysteine through the conserved F or W. The order of the fields is J gene, D gene, V gene, CDR3 protein. A D gene is named only where the DNA matches it firmly.

TRBJ1-2	-	TRBV7-2	CASSLGEGNPRYGYTF
TRBJ2-1	TRBD2	TRBV20-1	CSASGLADNNEQFF
TRBJ2-5	-	TRBV3-1	CASSHLHRVDGETQYF
TRBJ1-2	-	TRBV9	CASKELPSTSYGYTF
TRBJ1-1	TRBD1	TRBV5-1	CASSVDRARILNTEAFF
TRBJ1-5	TRBD1	TRBV20-1	CSARDLRDREQPQHF
TRBJ1-3	TRBD1	TRBV24-1	CATSDQPGQGGNTIYF
TRBJ2-1	-	TRBV27	CASSLPNRAHGIVYNEQFF
TRBJ2-7	-	TRBV9	CASSPPSAAYEQYF
TRBJ2-3	-	TRBV29-1	CSVVAGRDTQYF
TRBJ1-2	-	TRBV6-1	CASSRPFGTNGHYGYTF
TRBJ2-1	TRBD1	TRBV9	CASSVGAGGDDEQFF
TRBJ2-7	TRBD2	TRBV30	CAWSGLAGVSYEQYF
TRBJ1-6	TRBD1	TRBV11-3	CASSETGIYNSPLHF
TRBJ2-7	-	TRBV11-2	CASSPALGRGYEQYF
TRBJ2-6	-	TRBV20-1	CSASVGTGANVLTF
TRBJ2-1	TRBD2	TRBV15	CATSGGDYTEIGYNEQFF
TRBJ1-4	-	TRBV12-3/TRBV12-4	CASSARQGGKLFF
TRBJ1-2	-	TRBV7-9	CASSFLMDGYTF
TRBJ2-1	TRBD2	TRBV12-3/TRBV12-4	CASTLTSGYNEQFF
TRBJ2-7	TRBD1	TRBV5-1	CASSYFPPGQGYEQYF
TRBJ2-4	TRBD2	TRBV3-1	CASSQGGSRTKNIQYF
TRBJ1-1	-	TRBV7-9	CASSLGRLTFMNTEAFF
TRBJ2-1	-	TRBV6-1	CASRFRYEQFF
TRBJ2-4	-	TRBV28	CASSLAGRDIQYF
TRBJ2-5	-	TRBV24-1	CATSDLQLGTAGEETQYF
TRBJ1-2	-	TRBV30	CAWNRGLNGYTF
TRBJ1-2	-	TRBV4-1	CASSQDQAGPYGYTF
TRBJ2-7	-	TRBV20-1	CSARDPRDVSSYEQYF
TRBJ1-3	-	TRBV6-1	CASSTRGSGNTIYF
TRBJ1-1	-	TRBV5-6	CASSLFPPAGRSAFF
TRBJ2-7	TRBD2	TRBV20-1	CSARARLAGETYEQYF
TRBJ2-1	-	TRBV12-3/TRBV12-4	CASSPWGAADEQFF
TRBJ2-7	-	TRBV29-1	CSVEDGAGKYEQYF
TRBJ1-2	TRBD1	TRBV12-3/TRBV12-4	CASSSTGSGYTF
TRBJ1-5	TRBD1	TRBV7-6	CASSLGTAYSNQPQHF
TRBJ2-1	-	TRBV25-1	CASSEPGKTYNEQFF
TRBJ1-5	TRBD1	TRBV30	CAWSLQGRQPQHF
TRBJ2-3	-	TRBV7-9	CASSSPAHSDTQYF
TRBJ2-5	TRBD2	TRBV11-2	CASSLDPGLAGGPEETQYF
TRBJ2-1	-	TRBV12-3/TRBV12-4	CATGVGAQFF
TRBJ1-1	TRBD1	TRBV7-8	CASSWDTGVNTEAFF
TRBJ2-5	TRBD2	TRBV14	CASSHEVWAGAQETQYF
TRBJ2-7	TRBD2	TRBV12-3/TRBV12-4	CASSSFQPSGRYEQYF
TRBJ2-4	TRBD2	TRBV7-8	CASSSTSGDPGNIQYF
TRBJ2-2	TRBD2	TRBV15	CATRTIRTGGPGELFF
TRBJ2-1	-	TRBV20-1	CSASYLLSSYNEQFF
TRBJ2-1	TRBD2	TRBV4-3	CASSQEAGGRNEQFF
TRBJ1-3	-	TRBV9	CASSVARDGNTIYF
TRBJ2-7	-	TRBV6-2/TRBV6-3	CASSLGGVSVEQYF
TRBJ2-5	-	TRBV18	CASSPTIRPAKETQYF
TRBJ1-1	-	TRBV5-1	CASSLRSGARNTEAFF
TRBJ2-7	-	TRBV12-3/TRBV12-4	CASSFGGAYEQYF
TRBJ1-2	-	TRBV24-1	CATSSSTVNYGYTF
TRBJ2-2	-	TRBV9	CASSVATRGAHTGELFF
TRBJ2-7	-	TRBV5-1	CASSLSGIPHEQYF
TRBJ2-1	TRBD2	TRBV10-3	CAISAGFSGDYNEQFF
TRBJ1-2	-	TRBV5-5	CASSSTATSGYTF
TRBJ2-3	TRBD1	TRBV12-5	CASGTGQSTGDTQYF
TRBJ1-2	-	TRBV6-5	CASSYSDSYGYTF